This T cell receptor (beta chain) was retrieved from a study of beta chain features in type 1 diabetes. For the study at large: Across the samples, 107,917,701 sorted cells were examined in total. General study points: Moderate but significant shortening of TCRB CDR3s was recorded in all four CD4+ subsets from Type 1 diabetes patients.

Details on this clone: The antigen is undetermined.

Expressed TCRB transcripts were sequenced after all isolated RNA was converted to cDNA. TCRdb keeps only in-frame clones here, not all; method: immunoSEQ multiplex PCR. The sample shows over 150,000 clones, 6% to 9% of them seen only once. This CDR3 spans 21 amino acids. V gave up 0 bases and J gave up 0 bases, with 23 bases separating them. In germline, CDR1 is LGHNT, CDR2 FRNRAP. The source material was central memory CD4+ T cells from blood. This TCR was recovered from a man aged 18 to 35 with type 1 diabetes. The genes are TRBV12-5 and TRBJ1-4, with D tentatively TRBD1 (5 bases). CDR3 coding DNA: TGTGCTAGTGGTTTGGTACTAACAGGCCCTAAACAGAACGCAACTAATGAAAAACTGTTTTTT. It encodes CASGLVLTGPKQNATNEKLFF.